The 20 T cell receptor beta chains below all came from one sample that was sequenced in a study of shared clonotypes between healthy human individuals. Produced via immunoSEQ multiplex PCR; TCRdb's table is partial and in-frame only. The sample has over 700,000 clones; over 60% are singletons. Sequencing used memory CD4+ T cells sorted from blood. The subset: CD45RA-negative fraction. The receptors come from a woman in her twenties or thirties in good health.

The rearrangement uses TRBV5-1 and TRBJ2-1; TRBD2 matches at 9 bases. V lost 0 bases and J lost 9; bases outside the gene matches: 10. The CDR3 length is 16 residues. Germline CDR1 and CDR2: SGHRS and YFSETQ. The chain's CDR3 is CASSLVVSGRFSEQFF. The CDR3 coding sequence is TGCGCCAGCAGCTTGGTGGTTAGCGGGAGATTTAGTGAGCAGTTCTTC.

This clone was observed a handful of times. This chain connects TRBV19 to TRBJ1-1; D gene uncertain. The CDR3 length is 12 residues. Germline-derived CDR1 and CDR2 are LNHDA and SQIVND (reference sequence). Trimming left V 3 bases short and J 8 bases short, with 10 bases between. The CDR3 loop is CASSIGGSEAFF. CDR3 DNA sequence: TGTGCCAGTAGTATCGGTGGATCCGAAGCTTTCTTT.

The rearrangement uses TRBV28 and TRBJ2-1; D possibly corresponds to TRBD2 (5 bases). V shed 4 bases and J shed 3 bases, with 16 bases lying between them. The length of the CDR3 is 16 residues. Germline V gene sequence: CDR1 MDHEN, CDR2 SYDVKM. In DNA form, the CDR3 reads TGTGCCAGCAGTTCTACCTTAATGGCGGGCTACAATGAGCAGTTCTTC. It encodes CASSSTLMAGYNEQFF.

The chain combines TRBV6-1 with TRBJ2-7, with no clear D. The CDR3 spans 16 residues. The germline CDR1 and CDR2 sequences are MNHNS and SASEGT. The V and J ends lost 0 bases and 2 bases respectively, with 14 bases between them. CDR3 sequence (DNA): TGTGCCAGCAGTGAAGCTAGGGTTAGGGCCCCCTACGAGCAGTACTTC. Protein: CASSEARVRAPYEQYF.

The gene calls are TRBV19 and TRBJ1-1; a weak D match, TRBD1 (5 bases). This CDR3 comprises 16 residues. Trimming pared 0 bases from V and 5 bases from J, leaving 16 bases between. Germline CDR1 is LNHDA and CDR2 is SQIVND (reference sequence). CDR3 region: CASSIDHRGARTEAFF. Here the CDR3 DNA reads TGTGCCAGTAGTATAGATCATCGAGGGGCGAGGACTGAAGCTTTCTTT. Based on the CDR3 plus reference TRBV19 and TRBJ1-1, the full variable domain is DGGITQSPKYLFRKEGQNVTLSCEQNLNHDAMYWYRQDPGQGLRLIYYSQIVNDFQKGDIAEGYSVSREKKESFPLTVTSAQKNPTAFYLCASSIDHRGARTEAFFGQGTRLTVV.

The genes are TRBV19 and TRBJ2-6; 9 bases are shared with TRBD1. Germline lookup yields CDR1 LNHDA and CDR2 SQIVND (reference sequence). V trimming: 3 bases; J trimming: 4 bases; junction bases outside the gene matches: 7. This CDR3 spans 17 amino acids. The CDR3 bases are TGTGCCAGTAGTATCTGGACAGGGGCCCAGGGGGCCAACGTCCTGACTTTC. It specifies CASSIWTGAQGANVLTF.

The V gene is TRBV19, the J gene TRBJ2-6; the match to TRBD2 covers 9 bases. The V gene's germline CDR1 is LNHDA and CDR2 SQIVND (reference sequence). Unmatched junction bases numbered 3, after V lost 11 bases and J lost 4 bases. The CDR3 runs to 13 residues. The CDR3 loop is CAVAGAGANVLTF. CDR3 in DNA: TGTGCCGTAGCGGGAGCGGGGGCCAACGTCCTGACTTTC.

This chain's CDR3 is CASSPTLAGQETQYF. CDR3 nucleotides: TGTGCCAGCAGCCCTACGCTAGCGGGCCAAGAGACCCAGTACTTC. V and J are TRBV7-9 and TRBJ2-5, with 8 bases aligning to TRBD2. The ends lost 5 bases at V and 1 base at J; junction bases unmatched: 6. The germline gives CDR1 SEHNR, CDR2 FQNEAQ (reference sequence). The length of the CDR3 is 15 residues.

V and J are TRBV5-5 and TRBJ1-2; D ambiguous. Germline CDR1 reads SGHKS; CDR2 reads YYEKEE (reference sequence). V was pared by 4 bases and J by 7 bases, with 14 bases between. The CDR3 runs to 13 residues. In DNA, the CDR3 is TGTGCCAGCAGCACCCCGGGGAAAGGTGGCTACACCTTC. It encodes CASSTPGKGGYTF.

About this clone itself: Compared with germline, one end of the junction differs, possibly owing to a read error. This sequence joins TRBV11-2 and TRBJ2-3, with TRBD2 matching 14 bases. The length of the CDR3 is 13 residues. Germline V gene data show CDR1 as SGHAT and CDR2 as FQNNGV. CDR3 amino acids: CASSLEGTSGSLF. The CDR3 region has the DNA TGTGCCAGCAGCTTAGAGGGGACTAGCGGGAGCCTTTTT.

The chain uses TRBV27 and TRBJ2-1, with a possible D match to TRBD2 (6 bases). The CDR3 totals 15 residues. Germline V CDR1 and CDR2: MNHEY, SMNVEV (reference sequence). V dropped 6 bases and J dropped 4 bases, with 16 bases sitting between them. The CDR3 protein is CASRSAGGGYNEQFF. The CDR3 DNA sequence: TGTGCCAGCAGGTCCGCCGGGGGAGGTTACAATGAGCAGTTCTTC.

J is TRBJ2-7 and V is TRBV7-9; 12 bases are a match to TRBD1. With 3 bases clipped from V and 6 bases from J, the junction kept 9 bases outside the gene matches. The germline gives CDR1 SEHNR, CDR2 FQNEAQ (reference sequence). The CDR3 consists of 16 residues. The DNA for the CDR3 is TGTGCCAGCAGCTTGGGGGGACAGGGGGCTGTGCGCGAGCAGTACTTC. This encodes CASSLGGQGAVREQYF. The whole variable domain, remainder taken from reference TRBV7-9 and TRBJ2-7, is DTGVSQNPRHKITKRGQNVTFRCDPISEHNRLYWYRQTLGQGPEFLTYFQNEAQLEKSRLLSDRFSAERPKGSFSTLEIQRTEQGDSAMYLCASSLGGQGAVREQYFGPGTRLTVT.

V usage is TRBV29-1 and J usage is TRBJ1-1; D gene unclear. The CDR3 covers 10 residues. Germline V gives CDR1 SQVTM, CDR2 ANQGSEA. V gave up 6 bases and J gave up 7 bases, with 9 bases separating them. This CDR3 reads CSVGHREAFF. The CDR3 DNA follows: TGCAGCGTGGGCCATCGTGAAGCTTTCTTT.

J is TRBJ2-7 and V is TRBV29-1, with 8 nucleotides matching TRBD2. Germline V gives CDR1 SQVTM, CDR2 ANQGSEA. The CDR3 covers 13 residues. The trim removed 4 bases at V and 6 bases at J, leaving 8 bases unmatched. CDR3 nucleotide sequence: TGCAGCGTTGCACGAGCGGGAGTTCGCGAGCAGTACTTC. Translating it yields CSVARAGVREQYF.

This clone was seen only a few times. The genes are TRBV25-1 and TRBJ2-3; no reliable D call. The CDR3 extends over 14 amino acids. Germline CDR1 reads MGHDK; CDR2 reads SYGVNS. The ends were cut back, 2 bases at V and 0 bases at J, with 6 bases in the middle. The CDR3 region is CASSEDSSTDTQYF. The CDR3 coding sequence is TGTGCCAGCAGTGAAGACTCTAGCACAGATACGCAGTATTTT.

This clone was counted a few times. The sample contains more than one DNA sequence encoding this CDR3. The rearrangement uses TRBV28 and TRBJ1-3; D not resolved. Germline loops: CDR1 MDHEN, CDR2 SYDVKM. The CDR3 spans 12 residues. Trimming shortened V by 6 bases and J by 0 bases, and 3 bases separated the two germline ends. The CDR3 DNA reads as TGTGCCAGCAGCACCTCTGGAAACACCATATATTTT. This sequence encodes CASSTSGNTIYF.

The chain carries TRBV6-6 and TRBJ1-4; 8 bases map to TRBD1. The CDR3 sequence is 14 residues long. Looked up from germline, CDR1 is MNHNY and CDR2 is SVGAGI (reference sequence). Trimming at V came to 5 bases and at J to 8 bases, leaving 7 bases not matched to a gene. The CDR3 is CASSKQGAGEKLFF. CDR3 in DNA: TGTGCCAGCAGTAAGCAGGGGGCCGGAGAAAAACTGTTTTTT.

The V gene is TRBV5-1, the J gene TRBJ2-6; D may be TRBD1 (7 bases). The CDR3 length is 15 residues. The ends were cut back, 4 bases at V and 0 bases at J, with 8 bases in the middle. Germline V lookup: CDR1 SGHRS, CDR2 YFSETQ. CDR3 in DNA: TGCGCCAGCAGCCAGGGGGGCTCTGGGGCCAACGTCCTGACTTTC. Its translation: CASSQGGSGANVLTF.

Notes on this clone: The same CDR3 also results from other DNA sequences found in this sample. V and J are TRBV10-2 and TRBJ2-3; D call uncertain. The V end lost 6 bases, the J end lost 1 base, and 2 bases lay between the germline ends. The V gene's germline CDR1 is WSHSY and CDR2 SAAADI. There are 11 residues in the CDR3. Here the CDR3 reads CASRGTDTQYF. CDR3 coding DNA: TGCGCCAGCAGAGGCACAGATACGCAGTATTTT.

The J gene is TRBJ2-1, the V gene TRBV6-6; tentative D call: TRBD2 (5 bases). CDR1 and CDR2 from the germline V gene are MNHNY and SVGAGI (reference sequence). The ends were cut back, 2 bases at V and 4 bases at J, with 12 bases in the middle. The CDR3 totals 15 residues. This CDR3 is CASSYLVGKYNEQFF. In DNA, the CDR3 is TGTGCCAGCAGTTACCTTGTCGGGAAGTACAATGAGCAGTTCTTC.